The T cell receptor beta chain described here comes from a study of control samples from healthy donors and cancer patients. This clone was counted a single time. Germline CDR1 and CDR2: SGHNT and YENEEA. V shed 0 bases and J 1 base; nucleotides not matched to a gene: 1. This CDR3 is 17 amino acids long. TCRdb keeps only in-frame clones here, not all; method: immunoSEQ multiplex PCR. The sample contains around 68,000 clones, roughly 82% of which appear only once. This chain joins TRBV11-3 and TRBJ2-3; 13 nucleotides line up with TRBD2. The sample taken for sequencing was PBMCs. This receptor was identified in a woman aged 45-65 years with lung cancer. The CDR3: CASSLDTSGGGTDTQYF. In DNA form, the CDR3 reads TGTGCCAGCAGCTTAGATACTAGCGGGGGGGGCACAGATACGCAGTATTTT. The full variable domain, with the rest looked up from reference TRBV11-3 and TRBJ2-3, is EAGVVQSPRYKIIEKKQPVAFWCNPISGHNTLYWYLQNLGQGPELLIRYENEEAVDDSQLPKDRFSAERLKGVDSTLKIQPAELGDSAVYLCASSLDTSGGGTDTQYFGPGTRLTVL.